This T cell receptor (beta chain) is from a study of CD8 T cells in ankylosing spondylitis. Study-wide results and limits: It appeared that ankylosing spondylitis blood was characterized by a TCR beta motif of under ten highly homologous variants.

By quantitative 5'-RACE with molecular barcodes, the TCR beta libraries were made. Using its own MiXCR run on the 5' RACE reads, TCRdb lists one record per CDR3 protein. Of around 140,000 distinct CDR3 sequences in the sample, approximately 17% were seen once. This CDR3 spans 15 amino acids. The germline V gene has CDR1 MDHEN and CDR2 SYDVKM. The V segment lost 2 bases and the J segment 8 bases; nucleotides outside the gene matches: 3. This clonotype was seen many times. Its antigen is not identified. This TCR was sampled from a male donor with ankylosing spondylitis. The rearrangement uses TRBV28 and TRBJ1-6; 10 bases align to TRBD1. Specimen: blood, either unsorted or a sorted T cell fraction (not recorded which). The CDR3 DNA is TGTGCCAGCAGTTTAAGTGGACAGGGGGATTCACCCCTCCACTTT. It yields the protein CASSLSGQGDSPLHF.